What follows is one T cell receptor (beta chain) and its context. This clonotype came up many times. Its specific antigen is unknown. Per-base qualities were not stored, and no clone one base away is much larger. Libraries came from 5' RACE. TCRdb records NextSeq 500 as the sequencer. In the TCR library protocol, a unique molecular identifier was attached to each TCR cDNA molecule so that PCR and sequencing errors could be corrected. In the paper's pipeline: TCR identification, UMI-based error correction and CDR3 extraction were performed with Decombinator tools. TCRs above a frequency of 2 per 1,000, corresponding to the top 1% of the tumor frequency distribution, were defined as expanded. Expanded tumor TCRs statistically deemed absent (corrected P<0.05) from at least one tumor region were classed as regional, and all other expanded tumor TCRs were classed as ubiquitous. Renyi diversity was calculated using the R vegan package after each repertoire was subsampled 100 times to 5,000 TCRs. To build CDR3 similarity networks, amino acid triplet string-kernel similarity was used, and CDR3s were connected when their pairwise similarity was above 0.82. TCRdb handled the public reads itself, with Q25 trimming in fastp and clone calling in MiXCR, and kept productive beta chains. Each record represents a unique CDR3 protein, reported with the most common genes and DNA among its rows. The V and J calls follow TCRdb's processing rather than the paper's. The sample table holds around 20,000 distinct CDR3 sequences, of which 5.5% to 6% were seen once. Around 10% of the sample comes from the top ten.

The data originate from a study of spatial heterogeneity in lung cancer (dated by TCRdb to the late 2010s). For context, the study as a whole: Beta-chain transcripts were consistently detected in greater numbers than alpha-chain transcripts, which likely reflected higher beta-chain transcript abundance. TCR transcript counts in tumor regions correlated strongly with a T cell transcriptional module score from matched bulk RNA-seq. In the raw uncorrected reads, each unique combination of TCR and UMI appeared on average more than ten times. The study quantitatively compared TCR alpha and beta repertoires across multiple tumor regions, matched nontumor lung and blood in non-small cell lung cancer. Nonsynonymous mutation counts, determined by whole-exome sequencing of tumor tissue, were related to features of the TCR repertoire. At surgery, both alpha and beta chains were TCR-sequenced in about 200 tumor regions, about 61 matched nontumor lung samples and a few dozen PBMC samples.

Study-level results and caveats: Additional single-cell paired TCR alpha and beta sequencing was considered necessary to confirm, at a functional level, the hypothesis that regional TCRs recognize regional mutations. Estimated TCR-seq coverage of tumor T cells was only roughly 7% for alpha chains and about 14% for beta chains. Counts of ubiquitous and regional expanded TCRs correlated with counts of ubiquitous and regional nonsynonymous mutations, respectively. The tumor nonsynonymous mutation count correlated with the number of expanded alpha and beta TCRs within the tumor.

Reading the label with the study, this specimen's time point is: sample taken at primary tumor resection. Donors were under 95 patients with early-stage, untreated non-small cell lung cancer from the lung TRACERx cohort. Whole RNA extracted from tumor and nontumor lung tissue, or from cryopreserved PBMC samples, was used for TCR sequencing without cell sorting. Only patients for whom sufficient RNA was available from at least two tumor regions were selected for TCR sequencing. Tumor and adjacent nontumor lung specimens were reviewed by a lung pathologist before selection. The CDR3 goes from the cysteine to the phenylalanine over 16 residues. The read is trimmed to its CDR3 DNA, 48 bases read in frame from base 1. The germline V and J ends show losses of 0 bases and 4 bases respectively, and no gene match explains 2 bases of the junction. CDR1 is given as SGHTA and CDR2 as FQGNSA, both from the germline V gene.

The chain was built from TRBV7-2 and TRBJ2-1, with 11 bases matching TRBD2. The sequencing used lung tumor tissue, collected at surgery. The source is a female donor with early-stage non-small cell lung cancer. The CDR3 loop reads CASSLAGTSGYNEQFF. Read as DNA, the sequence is TGTGCCAGCAGCTTAGCCGGGACTAGCGGATACAATGAGCAGTTCTTC.